This entry lists 10 T cell receptor beta chains sequenced from one sample in a study of T cell repertoires in cytomegalovirus infection. In TCRdb, the reads were re-called with MiXCR into one record per CDR3 protein. The top ten hold around an eighth of the sample, which has roughly 990,000 distinct CDR3 sequences, around 30% seen once. Their specific antigens are unknown. The input for sequencing was cultured CD8+ T cells from PBMCs, taken from culture after CMV antigen stimulation. The source of these receptors is a human donor in good health (CMV status not recorded). Some clones in this sample may be carry-over from other donors' samples.

This clonotype was picked up a small number of times. The chain is built from TRBV5-1 and TRBJ2-5; 7 bases fit TRBD2. CDR1 is SGHRS, CDR2 YFSETQ, per germline. The CDR3 is 14 amino acids. The ends lost 3 bases at V and 3 bases at J; junction bases unmatched: 5. CDR3 in DNA: TGCGCCAGCAGCTCGCCAGGACTAGAAGAGACCCAGTACTTC. Its protein product is CASSSPGLEETQYF.

This clonotype was counted a few times. V and J are TRBV19 and TRBJ1-1; TRBD1 aligns across 9 bases. The CDR3 runs to 15 residues. In germline, CDR1 is LNHDA, CDR2 SQIVND (reference sequence). Trimming cost V 7 bases and J 0 bases; bases outside gene matches: 6. CDR3 residues: CASIGQGMMNTEAFF. CDR3 DNA: TGTGCCAGTATCGGACAGGGGATGATGAACACTGAAGCTTTCTTT.

The chain carries TRBV27 and TRBJ2-3; D remains unclear. Trimming pared 6 bases from V and 0 bases from J, leaving 13 bases between. Germline lookup yields CDR1 MNHEY and CDR2 SMNVEV (reference sequence). The CDR3 totals 15 residues. Here the CDR3 DNA reads TGTGCCAGCAGCCTCCAAAGCGCCAGCACAGATACGCAGTATTTT. The encoded protein is CASSLQSASTDTQYF.

This clonotype was seen more than once but under ten times. The CDR3 loop is CASSPYGPLEQYV. CDR3 bases: TGTGCCAGCAGTCCCTACGGTCCTCTTGAGCAGTACGTC. This chain connects TRBV28 to TRBJ2-7; D not certain. Germline CDR1 MDHEN, CDR2 SYDVKM. Trimming shortened V by 5 bases and J by 7 bases, and 15 bases separated the two germline ends. The CDR3 covers 13 residues.

V gene TRBV3-1 combines with J gene TRBJ2-7; 12 bases line up with TRBD1. The CDR3 covers 16 residues. V shed 4 bases, J shed 6 bases, and the junction held 10 bases outside the gene matches. Germline-derived CDR1 and CDR2 are LGHDT and YNNKEL (reference sequence). This CDR3 is CASSPLRGQGAFEQYF. Here the CDR3 DNA reads TGTGCCAGCAGCCCCCTTAGGGGACAGGGGGCTTTCGAGCAGTACTTC.

This clonotype was seen more than once but under ten times. The chain carries TRBV7-9 and TRBJ2-3, with 7 bases identical to TRBD1. The V and J ends lost 11 bases and 2 bases, in that order; junction bases with no gene match: 7. Germline loops: CDR1 SEHNR, CDR2 FQNEAQ (reference sequence). This CDR3 comprises 13 residues. Written as DNA, the CDR3 is TGTGCCGTCAAGACAGGGACCACAGATACGCAGTATTTT. Translation gives CAVKTGTTDTQYF.

The table lists this clonotype with a few counts. The chain recombines TRBV7-6 with TRBJ2-1, with D hard to call. The V end lost 1 base, the J end lost 7 bases, and 11 bases lay between the germline ends. Germline V gene sequence: CDR1 SGHVS, CDR2 FNYEAQ. The CDR3 spans 14 residues. The CDR3 reads CASSLDGPENEQFF. The CDR3 nucleotides read TGTGCCAGCAGCTTAGACGGGCCGGAGAATGAGCAGTTCTTC.

A few counts support this clonotype. CDR3 sequence (DNA): TGTGCCAGCAGTTCATCACGGGACTCGAACCAAGAGACCCAGTACTTC. Protein: CASSSSRDSNQETQYF. This chain connects TRBV12-3 or TRBV12-4 to TRBJ2-5; a possible D gene is TRBD2 (6 bases). CDR3 length: 16 amino acids. V gave up 4 bases and J gave up 0 bases, with 15 bases separating them.

This clonotype has only a few counts. This chain links TRBV6-6 with TRBJ1-3; D not certain. The CDR3 length is 14 residues. The germline V gene has CDR1 MNHNY and CDR2 SVGAGI (reference sequence). Trimming took 0 bases from V and 7 from J, leaving 10 bases between them. The CDR3 protein is CASSYSLEGNTIYF. The CDR3 region has the DNA TGTGCCAGCAGTTACTCTCTCGAGGGTAACACCATATATTTT.

This clonotype occurred once. The chain couples TRBV19 to TRBJ1-6; 7 bases line up with TRBD1. V was pared by 4 bases and J by 8 bases, with 2 bases of the junction left unmatched. Germline CDR1 reads LNHDA; CDR2 reads SQIVND (reference sequence). The length of the CDR3 is 13 residues. Written as DNA, the CDR3 is TGTGCCAGTAGTACAGGGGGTGATTCACCCCTCCACTTT. Translated, it gives CASSTGGDSPLHF.